Detailed here is one T cell receptor (beta chain). This CDR3 region has 15 residues. The V gene end was trimmed by 0 bases and the J gene end by 4 bases; junction bases not matched to a gene: 3. From germline, CDR1 is MNHEY and CDR2 SVGAGI. This entry comes from a study of Ad26.COV2.S vaccination and SARS-CoV-2 variants. Study-wide background: The donor was enrolled in the Ad26.COV2.S arm of the COV1001 trial.

Treatment of the sample: around 19 received Ad26.COV2.S at low or high dose, single or two shots; several received placebo; per-sample allocation not given. After the first vaccine or placebo injection, samples were drawn on day 63. Data came from immunoSEQ multiplex PCR; TCRdb stores just in-frame clones and leaves some out. The sample gives 380,000 or so clones, 65% to 90% of which show up once; around 11% is in the top ten. Sequenced material: peripheral blood, taken in a trial of Ad26.COV2.S vaccine versus placebo. This receptor was obtained from a person between 18 and 60 years old who received the Ad26.COV2.S COVID-19 vaccine or a placebo. This sequence joins TRBV6-5 and TRBJ1-5; the match to TRBD1 covers 7 bases. This CDR3 reads CASSYSGTANQPQHF. In DNA, the CDR3 is TGTGCCAGCAGTTACTCTGGGACAGCGAATCAGCCCCAGCATTTT.